The 9 T cell receptor beta chains in this list originate from one sample, sequenced in a study of blood T cell repertoires in COVID-19 (TCRdb year 2020). The receptor library was made with the immunoSEQ multiplex PCR assay. TCRdb took this table from immuneACCESS and kept in-frame rearrangements with V and J called. Such tables lack part of the clones; where checked against another copy, unresolved V genes explain under half of the gap, and the rest is unexplained. This sample has roughly 70,000 clones in its table, and approximately 91% of those were observed once. The top ten clones comprise roughly 4% of the sample. Material for sequencing was peripheral blood. The receptors come from a man aged 65 to 85 with acute or convalescent COVID-19.

A single count supports this clone. V is TRBV6-6 and J is TRBJ2-5; 10 bases are a match to TRBD2. There are 14 residues in the CDR3. Per the germline V gene, CDR1 is MNHNY and CDR2 is SVGAGI (reference sequence). The V and J ends lost 0 bases and 5 bases, in that order; junction bases with no gene match: 0. Written as DNA, the CDR3 is TGTGCCAGCAGTTACTCGACTAGCGGGGAGACCCAGTACTTC. It codes for CASSYSTSGETQYF.

The chain has TRBV6-5 and TRBJ1-2; 8 bases agree with TRBD1. The ends lost 3 bases at V and 3 bases at J; junction bases unmatched: 3. This CDR3 is 14 amino acids long. Germline V gene data show CDR1 as MNHEY and CDR2 as SVGAGI. Here the CDR3 DNA reads TGTGCCAGCAGTTATTCGGGACAGGACTATGGCTACACCTTC. It codes for CASSYSGQDYGYTF.

The chain is built from TRBV24-1 and TRBJ2-6, with D uncertain. The germline V and J ends were trimmed by 3 bases and 0 bases, with 5 bases remaining between them. Germline V gene sequence: CDR1 KGHDR, CDR2 SFDVKD. This CDR3 has 15 residues. CDR3 coding DNA: TGTGCCACCAGTGATCACTACTCTGGGGCCAACGTCCTGACTTTC. This codes for CATSDHYSGANVLTF.

The J gene is TRBJ1-4, the V gene TRBV7-2, with TRBD1 matching over 7 bases. Germline loops: CDR1 SGHTA, CDR2 FQGNSA. V was pared by 0 bases and J by 4 bases, with 5 bases of the junction left unmatched. The CDR3 covers 16 residues. The CDR3 DNA reads as TGTGCCAGCAGCTTAGCGCGGACAGGAGTTAATGAAAAACTGTTTTTT. Protein product: CASSLARTGVNEKLFF.

This clone has more than one count but fewer than ten. V is TRBV4-1 and J is TRBJ2-5; possibly TRBD1 for D (6 bases). The CDR3 is 14 amino acids. Germline V gene sequence: CDR1 MGHRA, CDR2 YSYEKL. Trimming cost V 4 bases and J 3 bases, with 12 bases left between them. The CDR3 loop reads CASSRRQEEETQYF. The CDR3 DNA follows: TGCGCCAGCAGCCGTCGACAGGAGGAAGAGACCCAGTACTTC.

The chain joins TRBV2 to TRBJ2-7; 8 bases are a match to TRBD1. Unmatched junction bases numbered 8, after V lost 0 bases and J lost 4 bases. The CDR3 consists of 16 residues. Per the germline V gene, CDR1 is SNHLY and CDR2 is FYNNEI. The CDR3 region has the DNA TGTGCCAGCAGTGAAGCGCTTGGGACAGGATCTTACGAGCAGTACTTC. Protein: CASSEALGTGSYEQYF.

V usage is TRBV20-1 and J usage is TRBJ1-1; D unclear. The ends were cut back, 4 bases at V and 6 bases at J, with 9 bases in the middle. The CDR3 covers 11 residues. CDR1 is DFQATT and CDR2 is SNEGSKA in the germline V gene (reference sequence). For the CDR3, the DNA is TGCAGTGCTACTCCCGTCGCTGAAGCTTTCTTT. This translates into CSATPVAEAFF.

The chain couples TRBV7-9 to TRBJ1-1; 8 nucleotides agree with TRBD1. V shed 4 bases, J shed 1 base, and the junction held 2 bases outside the gene matches. The CDR3 extends over 14 amino acids. CDR1 and CDR2 from the germline V gene are SEHNR and FQNEAQ (reference sequence). The CDR3 coding sequence is TGTGCCAGCAGCTCGGGGACAGGGAACACTGAAGCTTTCTTT. This sequence encodes CASSSGTGNTEAFF.

V is TRBV15 and J is TRBJ2-5, with 13 bases identical to TRBD2. V gave up 2 bases and J gave up 2 bases; unmatched junction bases: 2. Germline V gives CDR1 LNHNV, CDR2 YYDKDF (reference sequence). CDR3 size: 16 residues. DNA for the CDR3: TGTGCCACCAGCAGAAGACTAGCGGGGGGACAAGAGACCCAGTACTTC. This translates into CATSRRLAGGQETQYF.